Listed below are T cell receptor beta chains from one sample, sequenced in a study of cytomegalovirus exposure and HLA in healthy donors. TCRdb's copy holds only in-frame clones and misses some; the assay was immunoSEQ multiplex PCR. The table includes over 150,000 clones, about two thirds detected once. Input material: PBMCs. Receptor source: a woman between 18 and 29 years old in good health and CMV-seropositive. The conserved cysteine and the conserved F or W are not part of the CDR3 here.

length,V,J,CDR3
14,TRBV7-6,TRBJ2-1,ASSFFGLAGVDEQF
10,TRBV5-4,TRBJ2-7,ASSSGSYEQY
12,TRBV28,TRBJ2-2,ASRASGSTGELF
12,TRBV9,TRBJ2-1,ASSVGALLEEQF
12,TRBV2,TRBJ1-1,ARWDRGQDTEAF
11,TRBV7-3,TRBJ2-1,ASQSGSYNEQF
10,TRBV11-2,TRBJ2-3,ASSLIADTQY
13,TRBV19,TRBJ1-1,ASRGGQGVLTEAF
12,TRBV19,TRBJ2-2,ASSIGRLAGELF
11,TRBV30,TRBJ2-5,AWELAGGETQY
12,TRBV30,TRBJ1-2,AWTRDRGIHGYT
13,TRBV2,TRBJ1-5,ASSEMGQGNQPQH
12,TRBV10-3,TRBJ2-1,AIRSSTGVNEQF
14,TRBV28,TRBJ2-2,ASSLSGQGHTGELF
13,TRBV6-5,TRBJ1-5,ASRRDRSSNQPQH
13,TRBV7-2,TRBJ2-5,ASSLAAGDQETQY
17,TRBV4-2,TRBJ2-1,ASSQGLAGFRELYNEQF
14,TRBV7-3,TRBJ1-3,ASSLRAGNAGNTIY
14,TRBV7-9,TRBJ2-6,ASSPQGFSGANVLT
13,TRBV5-4,TRBJ1-4,ASSFSQGENEKLF
9,TRBV27,TRBJ2-3,ASSGGDTQY
13,TRBV6-1,TRBJ1-2,ASSTTGASNYGYT
11,TRBV5-4,TRBJ1-2,ASSSQGLGGYT
13,TRBV5-6,TRBJ2-1,ASNRPYSSYNEQF
10,TRBV28,TRBJ1-1,ASSQLDRTDF
14,TRBV28,TRBJ2-4,ASSPTRLAGVNIQY